This T cell receptor beta chain was found in a study of blood T cell repertoires in COVID-19 (dated by TCRdb to 2018 to 2020). Regarding the complete study: Samples from collaborators originated in the United States, Italy and Spain and spanned both the acute and convalescent phases of COVID-19. Subjects who had been exposed to COVID-19, were actively infected with it, or had recovered from it provided the deeply sampled blood TCRbeta repertoires that made up the dataset. Samples came from the ongoing ImmuneRACE study (first 160 participants) plus 1,254 subjects from 6 global collaborators. Sample metadata almost always included a de-identified subject ID, COVID-19 status, age in years and sex. The prospective study material was composed of cDNA or gDNA derived from T cells, B-cell-depleted T cells, or PBMCs. Where available, HLA class I and class II types were taken from metadata supplied by the sample provider and were not determined by assay-based typing. The repertoires were released in a freely available public database intended as a resource for research on the immune response to SARS-CoV-2.

The paper's findings and limits, for the study overall: Clinical and demographic metadata were provided uncurated, with the amount varying by source and participant.

V is cut by 4 bases and J by 4 bases, and the space between the germline ends is 8 bases. In the germline V gene (reference sequence), CDR1 corresponds to LGHDT and CDR2 to YNNKEL. From the cysteine up to the valine, the CDR3 has a length of 12 residues. This entry keeps only the CDR3 DNA: 36 bases, framed from base 1. TCRbeta CDR3 regions were amplified from genomic DNA using the immunoSEQ Assay, a bias-controlled multiplex PCR. As for the authors' bioinformatics: The number of nucleated cells in each sample was estimated from the amplification of reference gene primers within the assay. To quantify the absolute abundance of each unique TCRbeta CDR3 rearrangement, sequence reads were collapsed and filtered. For each sample, productive Simpson clonality was calculated by taking the square root of Simpson's diversity index across productive rearrangements. Not all clones reach the TCRdb copy of this immuneACCESS table, which keeps in-frame sequences only. Checked studies attribute under half of the gap to unresolved V genes and leave the rest unexplained. For V, J and clone size, that table is used; D and trimming come from the DNA. Recorded for this sample are fewer than 200,000 clones; about 88% of them occurred a single time. Of the sample, around a quarter falls within the top ten clones.

This clone has only a few counts. Its antigen is unknown. Base qualities are not provided; no much larger clone lies one nucleotide away. The collaborating institutions used their own protocols to collect whole blood in K2EDTA tubes. Collaborator samples were shipped for TCRbeta analysis as frozen whole blood, isolated PBMCs, or DNA extracted from either sample type. The clonotype was recovered from a man in his sixties with acute or convalescent COVID-19. The chain joins TRBV3-1 (or the pseudogene TRBV3-2) to TRBJ2-7; the D segment cannot be called with confidence. Sequencing was carried out using peripheral blood. The nucleotide sequence reads as follows: TGTGCCAGCAGCCCCCAGGATTACGAGCAGTACGTC. Translation gives CASSPQDYEQYV.